Listed below are T cell receptor beta chains from one sample, sequenced in a study of blood T cell repertoires in COVID-19. Method: immunoSEQ multiplex PCR; TCRdb's copy keeps in-frame clones and lacks some. Altogether approximately 91,000 clones are present, around 79% being singletons, with the ten largest covering 9.8%. Sequencing was performed on peripheral blood. The source of these receptors is an elderly woman with acute or convalescent COVID-19. CDR3s include the opening cysteine and the closing phenylalanine or tryptophan. A D gene is named only where the DNA matches it firmly. Some rows have no size entry. The others give once, few or many, or a class for an expanded clone.

TRBJ1-2,NA,TRBV7-2,NA,TGTGCCAGCACCTACCGGTCGGTCCTTGGTACGGGCTACACCTTC,CASTYRSVLGTGYTF
TRBJ2-7,TRBD1,TRBV4-1,NA,TGCGCCAGCAGCCAGGGACAGGGGACCTACGAGCAGTACTTC,CASSQGQGTYEQYF
TRBJ2-3,TRBD1,TRBV7-7,NA,TGTGCTAGCAGTTCAGCCAACAGGGGGGGCACAGATACGCAGTATTTT,CASSSANRGGTDTQYF
TRBJ1-2,TRBD1,TRBV6-5,NA,TGTGCCAGCAGGGGACAGCGCCCCTATGGCTACACCTTC,CASRGQRPYGYTF
TRBJ1-2,NA,TRBV6-5,few,TGTGCCAGCAGCCCGGGACACGGAGCTAACTATGGCTACACCTTC,CASSPGHGANYGYTF
TRBJ2-2,NA,TRBV7-9,NA,TGTGCCAGCAGCTCGCCAGTCAGATCCGGGGAGCTGTTTTTT,CASSSPVRSGELFF
TRBJ2-2,TRBD2,TRBV5-4,many,TGTGCCAGCAGCTTGGGGGGACTAGCGGGACCCGGGGAGCTGTTTTTT,CASSLGGLAGPGELFF
TRBJ1-1,NA,TRBV18,NA,TGTGCCAGCTCAGCAGGGAGGTCAAACACTGAAGCTTTCTTT,CASSAGRSNTEAFF
TRBJ2-3,NA,TRBV7-9,NA,TGTGCCAGCAGCTCGGACTCACGCGATACGCAGTATTTT,CASSSDSRDTQYF
TRBJ2-3,TRBD2,TRBV7-2,NA,TGTGCCAGCAGCTTTGGGGGAGGGGTCAAGGATACGCAGTATTTT,CASSFGGGVKDTQYF
TRBJ1-2,NA,TRBV14,few,TGTGCCAGCAGCCAAGGGGGCAGGGGCTACACCTTC,CASSQGGRGYTF
TRBJ2-1,NA,TRBV7-3,few,TGTGCCAGCAGCCGACGACAGAGCTCCTACAATGAGCAGTTCTTC,CASSRRQSSYNEQFF
TRBJ1-1,NA,TRBV10-2,NA,TGCGCCAGCCGTGGAGGGGGCACTGAAGCTTTCTTT,CASRGGGTEAFF
TRBJ2-2,TRBD2,TRBV5-1,once,TGCGCCAGCAGCCCGGGGTCGGGGACTACCACCGGGGAGCTGTTTTTT,CASSPGSGTTTGELFF
TRBJ1-6,NA,TRBV11-3,NA,TGTGCCAGCAGCGAGCGCCCTCATAATTCACCCCTCCACTTT,CASSERPHNSPLHF
TRBJ1-4,NA,TRBV19,once,TGTGCCAGTAGTATAGTCGGGGGGCGTAATGAAAAACTGTTTTTT,CASSIVGGRNEKLFF
TRBJ2-5,TRBD1,TRBV30,NA,TGTGCCTGGGATCCGGGACAGGGACAGACCCAGTACTTC,CAWDPGQGQTQYF
TRBJ1-2,NA,TRBV24-1,few,TGTGCCACCAGTGATTCTTATGGCTACACCTTC,CATSDSYGYTF
TRBJ2-3,NA,TRBV18,NA,TGTGCCAGCTCACCAAGAACGAGCGGGCCGAGCACAGATACGCAGTATTTT,CASSPRTSGPSTDTQYF
TRBJ1-1,NA,TRBV3-1/TRBV3-2,many,TGTGCCAGCAGCCAAAACCCTCGCCCGGGCACTGAAGCTTTCTTT,CASSQNPRPGTEAFF
TRBJ2-7,NA,TRBV5-1,NA,TGCGCCAGCAGCTTCGGAGTCTCCTACGAGCAGTACTTC,CASSFGVSYEQYF
TRBJ2-1,NA,TRBV11-2,NA,TGTGCCAGCAGCTTGATGGCTAGTAGAAATGAGCAGTTCTTC,CASSLMASRNEQFF
TRBJ1-4,NA,TRBV19,once,TGTGCCAGTAGTTCGCCCCGGGTCAAAAGCGGTGAAAAACTGTTTTTT,CASSSPRVKSGEKLFF
TRBJ1-1,NA,TRBV18,NA,TGTGCCAGCTCACCGGGGGCGAACACTGAAGCTTTCTTT,CASSPGANTEAFF
TRBJ2-1,TRBD2,TRBV7-9,NA,TGCGCCAGTTCCGAGGGGACTAGCCAAAAGCAGTTCTTC,CASSEGTSQKQFF
TRBJ1-2,NA,TRBV19,NA,TGTGCCAGTAGTATAGATTCCCAGGGAGGGGCGGCCCTAGGAGGCTACACCTTC,CASSIDSQGGAALGGYTF
TRBJ2-3,NA,TRBV2,NA,TGTGCCAGCAGTGTGCGGGCCGCTGGGTATTTT,CASSVRAAGYF
TRBJ1-6,NA,TRBV20-1,NA,TGCAGTGCCAGTATCCTATCCAATTCACCCCTCCACTTT,CSASILSNSPLHF
TRBJ1-1,NA,TRBV7-8,NA,TGTGCCAGCAGCTTAACCGAGGGTAATGGAGCTTTCTTT,CASSLTEGNGAFF